Included here is one T cell receptor beta chain sequence, with context. This sample is drawn from a study of blood T cell repertoires in COVID-19. At the level of the study: Researchers got acute and convalescent COVID-19 samples from the United States, Italy and Spain. Sources were T cells, B-cell-depleted T cells, or PBMCs; the material itself was cDNA or gDNA.

Only in-frame clones appear in the TCRdb table, and some are missing; sequencing was by immunoSEQ multiplex PCR. The sample has 150,000 to 200,000 clones; about 93% are singletons. Germline CDR1 is GTSNPN and CDR2 is SVGIG (reference sequence). V shed 5 bases and J shed 7 bases, with 17 bases lying between them. This CDR3 has 13 amino acids. This TCR was recovered from a woman aged 45-59 years with acute or convalescent COVID-19. Material for sequencing was peripheral blood. The chain employs TRBV30 and TRBJ1-2, with D maybe TRBD1 (5 bases). The CDR3 DNA reads as TGTGCCTGGCTGGGGGGTGGGTTTAGTGGCTACACCTTC. Encoded protein: CAWLGGGFSGYTF.